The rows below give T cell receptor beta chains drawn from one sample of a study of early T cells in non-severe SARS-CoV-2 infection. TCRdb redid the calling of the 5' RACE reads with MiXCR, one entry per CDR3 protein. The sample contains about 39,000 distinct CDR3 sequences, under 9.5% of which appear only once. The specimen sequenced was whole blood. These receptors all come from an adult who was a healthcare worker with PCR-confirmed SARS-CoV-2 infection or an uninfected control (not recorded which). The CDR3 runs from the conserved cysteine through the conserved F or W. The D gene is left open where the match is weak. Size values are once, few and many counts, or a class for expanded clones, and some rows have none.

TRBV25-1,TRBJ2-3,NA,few,CASRDYDTQYF,TGTGCCAGCAGGGACTACGATACGCAGTATTTT
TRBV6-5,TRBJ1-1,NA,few,CASSYPGDWGNTEAFF,TGTGCCAGCAGTTACCCAGGGGATTGGGGGAACACTGAAGCTTTCTTT
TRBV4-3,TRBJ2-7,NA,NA,CASSQGGPWEGYYEQYF,TGCGCCAGCAGCCAAGGCGGGCCCTGGGAAGGGTACTACGAGCAGTACTTC
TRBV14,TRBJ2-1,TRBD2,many,CASSNLRGGLHNEQFF,TGTGCCAGCAGCAATCTCCGGGGGGGTCTGCACAATGAGCAGTTCTTC
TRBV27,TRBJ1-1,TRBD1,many,CASSLFWTGTEAFF,TGTGCCAGCAGTCTCTTCTGGACAGGCACTGAAGCTTTCTTT
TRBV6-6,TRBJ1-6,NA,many,CASSYYASSYNSPLHF,TGTGCCAGCAGTTACTACGCTAGCTCCTATAATTCACCCCTCCACTTT
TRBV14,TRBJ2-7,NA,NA,CASSQISGGFEQYF,TGTGCCAGCAGCCAGATTAGCGGTGGGTTCGAGCAGTACTTC
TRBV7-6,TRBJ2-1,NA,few,CASSSGPGTYNEQFF,TGTGCCAGCAGCTCGGGTCCCGGGACCTACAATGAGCAGTTCTTC
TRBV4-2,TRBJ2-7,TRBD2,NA,CASSQALKGGGSYEQYF,TGTGCCAGCAGCCAAGCTCTCAAAGGCGGGGGCTCCTACGAGCAGTACTTC
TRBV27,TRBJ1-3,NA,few,CASSLQAGNTIYF,TGTGCCAGCAGTTTACAGGCTGGAAACACCATATATTTT
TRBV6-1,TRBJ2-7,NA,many,CASSLMTGTNSEQYF,TGTGCCAGCAGCCTCATGACAGGTACGAACAGCGAGCAGTACTTC
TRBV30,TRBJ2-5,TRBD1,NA,CAWSPGQGNQETQYF,TGTGCCTGGAGTCCGGGACAGGGTAACCAGGAGACCCAGTACTTC
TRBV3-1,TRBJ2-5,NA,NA,CASSHRETQYF,TGTGCCAGCAGCCACCGAGAGACCCAGTACTTC
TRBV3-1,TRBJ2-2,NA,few,CASSPHGENTGELFF,TGTGCCAGCAGTCCCCACGGAGAGAACACCGGGGAGCTGTTTTTT
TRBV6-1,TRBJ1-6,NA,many,CASTGTFSYNSPLHF,TGTGCCAGCACCGGGACATTCTCCTATAATTCACCCCTCCACTTT
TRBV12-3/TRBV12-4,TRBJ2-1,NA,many,CASSLVRDTEQFF,TGTGCCAGCAGTTTAGTCCGGGATACTGAGCAGTTCTTC
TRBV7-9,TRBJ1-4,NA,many,CASSLGTDEKLFF,TGTGCCAGCAGCTTAGGGACAGACGAAAAACTGTTTTTT
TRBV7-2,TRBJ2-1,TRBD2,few,CASSLTGSGGNIYNEQFF,TGTGCCAGCAGCTTGACCGGTAGCGGGGGAAACATTTACAATGAGCAGTTCTTC
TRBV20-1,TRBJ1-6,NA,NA,CSAKRQAANSPLHF,TGCAGTGCTAAAAGACAGGCAGCGAATTCACCCCTCCACTTT
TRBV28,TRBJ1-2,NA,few,CASSLLGIYGYTF,TGTGCCAGCAGTTTGCTGGGAATCTATGGCTACACCTTC
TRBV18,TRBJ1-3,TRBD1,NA,CASSPITTGGPSGNTIYF,TGTGCCAGCTCACCAATTACGACAGGGGGCCCCTCTGGAAACACCATATATTTT
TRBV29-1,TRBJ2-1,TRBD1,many,CSAGGDRGDNEQFF,TGCAGCGCTGGAGGGGACAGGGGAGACAATGAGCAGTTCTTC
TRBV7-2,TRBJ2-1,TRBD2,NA,CASSLGTSGGHDYNEQFF,TGTGCCAGCAGCTTAGGGACTAGCGGGGGGCACGATTACAATGAGCAGTTCTTC
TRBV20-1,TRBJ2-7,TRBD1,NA,CSAAGTGFYYEQYF,TGCAGTGCCGCCGGGACAGGATTTTACTACGAGCAGTACTTC